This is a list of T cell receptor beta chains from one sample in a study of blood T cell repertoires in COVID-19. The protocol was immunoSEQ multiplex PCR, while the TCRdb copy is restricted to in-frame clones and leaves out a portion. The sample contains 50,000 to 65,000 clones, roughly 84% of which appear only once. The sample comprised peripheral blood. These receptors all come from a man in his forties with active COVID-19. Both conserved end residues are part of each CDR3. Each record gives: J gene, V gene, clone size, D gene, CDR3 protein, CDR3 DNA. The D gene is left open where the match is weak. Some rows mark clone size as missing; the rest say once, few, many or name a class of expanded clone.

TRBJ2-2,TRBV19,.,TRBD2,CASSTPWSSGSGTGELFF,TGTGCCAGTAGTACCCCCTGGTCTAGCGGGAGTGGGACCGGGGAGCTGTTTTTT
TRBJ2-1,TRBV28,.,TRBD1,CASRLTGVWNEQFF,TGTGCCAGCCGATTGACAGGGGTGTGGAATGAGCAGTTCTTC
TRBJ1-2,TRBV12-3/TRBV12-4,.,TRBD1,CASSPGTAYGYTF,TGTGCCAGCAGTCCAGGGACAGCCTATGGCTACACCTTC
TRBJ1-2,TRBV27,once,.,CASSLNRADIGGYTF,TGTGCCAGCAGTTTAAACAGGGCTGATATAGGTGGCTACACCTTC
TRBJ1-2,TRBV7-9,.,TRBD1,CASSHKGAPGYTF,TGTGCCAGCAGTCATAAGGGGGCGCCTGGCTACACCTTC
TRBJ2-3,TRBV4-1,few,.,CASSQESAGPDTQYF,TGCGCCAGCAGCCAAGAATCAGCGGGCCCAGATACGCAGTATTTT
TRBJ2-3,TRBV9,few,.,CASSVYKDTQYF,TGTGCCAGCAGCGTATATAAAGATACGCAGTATTTT
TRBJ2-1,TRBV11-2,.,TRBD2,CASSLLTSEGGVQFF,TGTGCCAGCAGCCTTCTGACTAGCGAGGGTGGTGTCCAGTTCTTC
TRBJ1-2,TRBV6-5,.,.,CASDYTGLDYGYTF,TGTGCCAGCGATTATACAGGTCTCGACTATGGCTACACCTTC
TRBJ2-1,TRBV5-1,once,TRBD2,CASSLTSGRSYNEQFF,TGCGCCAGCAGCTTGACTAGCGGGCGCTCCTACAATGAGCAGTTCTTC
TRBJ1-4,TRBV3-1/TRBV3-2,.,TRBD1,CASSPDRGMSNEKLFF,TGTGCCAGCAGCCCCGACAGGGGGATGTCTAATGAAAAACTGTTTTTT
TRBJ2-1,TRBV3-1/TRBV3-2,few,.,CASSQGRASYNEQFF,TGTGCCAGCAGCCAAGGGAGGGCCTCCTACAATGAGCAGTTCTTC
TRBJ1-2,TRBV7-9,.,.,CASSFPGHPREGDGYTF,TGTGCCAGCAGCTTCCCGGGACATCCGAGGGAAGGGGATGGCTACACCTTC
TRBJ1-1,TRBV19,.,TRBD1,CASTDRGSPTEAFF,TGTGCCAGTACGGACAGGGGGTCTCCCACTGAAGCTTTCTTT
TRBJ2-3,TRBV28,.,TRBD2,CASKLAGEASSTDTQYF,TGTGCCAGCAAACTAGCGGGGGAGGCTTCTAGCACAGATACGCAGTATTTT
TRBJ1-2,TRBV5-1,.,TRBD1,CASSRGQGVEGYTF,TGCGCCAGCAGCCGGGGACAGGGGGTCGAAGGCTACACCTTC
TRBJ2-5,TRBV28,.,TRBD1,CASRSGTGGVRETQYF,TGTGCCAGCAGATCCGGGACAGGGGGTGTCAGGGAGACCCAGTACTTC
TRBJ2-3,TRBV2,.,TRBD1,CASSRDRTSTDTQYF,TGTGCCAGCAGCAGGGACAGAACTAGCACAGATACGCAGTATTTT
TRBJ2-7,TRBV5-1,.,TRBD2,CASSQGLAAYEQYF,TGCGCCAGCAGCCAGGGACTAGCGGCCTACGAGCAGTACTTC
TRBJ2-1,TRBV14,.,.,CASSQDWLRVGGPRNEQFF,TGTGCCAGCAGCCAAGATTGGTTGCGGGTGGGAGGCCCAAGAAATGAGCAGTTCTTC
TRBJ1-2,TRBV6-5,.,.,CASSSGHHYGYTF,TGTGCCAGCAGTTCCGGACACCACTATGGCTACACCTTC
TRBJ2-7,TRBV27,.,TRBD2,CASSRSGGYEQYF,TGTGCCAGCAGTCGATCGGGGGGCTACGAGCAGTACTTC
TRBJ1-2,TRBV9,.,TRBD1,CASQDRGSYGYTF,TGTGCCAGCCAGGACAGGGGCTCTTATGGCTACACCTTC
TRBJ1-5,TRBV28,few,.,CASRVRSYNQPQHF,TGTGCCAGCCGAGTCAGGTCCTACAATCAGCCCCAGCATTTT
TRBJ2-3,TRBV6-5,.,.,CASSRTTRVTDTQYF,TGTGCCAGCAGCCGAACGACTAGGGTGACAGATACGCAGTATTTT
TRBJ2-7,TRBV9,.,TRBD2,CASSVEGGSGYEQYF,TGTGCCAGCAGCGTAGAGGGCGGGAGTGGGTACGAGCAGTACTTC
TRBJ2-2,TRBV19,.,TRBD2,CASRPPRGESSGSGWRGAVF,TGTGCCAGTAGACCTCCGAGGGGGGAATCTAGCGGGAGCGGCTGGCGGGGAGCTGTTTTT
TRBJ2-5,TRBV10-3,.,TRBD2,CAILSREGETQYF,TGTGCCATCCTATCTAGGGAGGGGGAGACCCAGTACTTC
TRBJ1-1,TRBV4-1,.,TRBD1,CASSQVPGGARTEAFF,TGCGCCAGCAGCCAGGTACCAGGGGGCGCCAGGACTGAAGCTTTCTTT
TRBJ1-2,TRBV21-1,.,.,CASRTGLVGYTF,TGTGCCAGCCGGACAGGGCTGGTCGGCTACACCTTC
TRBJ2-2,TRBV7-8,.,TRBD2,CASSPTGGANTGELFF,TGTGCCAGCAGCCCGACCGGGGGGGCCAACACCGGGGAGCTGTTTTTT
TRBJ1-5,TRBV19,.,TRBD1,CASSIGTGSNQPQHF,TGTGCCAGTAGTATTGGGACAGGGAGCAATCAGCCCCAGCATTTT
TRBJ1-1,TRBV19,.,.,CASSIGSQGGEAFF,TGTGCCAGTAGTATTGGCAGCCAGGGAGGTGAAGCTTTCTTT
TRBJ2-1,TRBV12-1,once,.,CASSFGLAGFSYNEQFF,TGTGCCAGCAGCTTCGGACTAGCGGGATTCTCCTACAATGAGCAGTTCTTC
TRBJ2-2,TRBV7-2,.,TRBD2,CASRKNPPASGSGTGELFF,TGTGCCAGCAGAAAAAACCCGCCCGCGAGCGGGAGTGGCACCGGGGAGCTGTTTTTT
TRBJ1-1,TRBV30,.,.,CAFQPRTAEAFF,TGTGCCTTCCAACCCCGAACGGCTGAAGCTTTCTTT
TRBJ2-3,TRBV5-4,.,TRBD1,CASSFSGQGTDTQYF,TGTGCCAGCAGCTTTAGCGGACAGGGGACAGATACGCAGTATTTT
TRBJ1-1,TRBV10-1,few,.,CASRGALETEAFF,TGCGCCAGCAGAGGGGCTCTGGAGACTGAAGCTTTCTTT
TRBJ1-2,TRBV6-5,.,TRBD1,CASSTSTGAGRGYTF,TGTGCCAGCAGTACCTCGACAGGGGCCGGGAGAGGCTACACCTTC
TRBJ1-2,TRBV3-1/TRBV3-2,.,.,CASSRRGSDYGYTF,TGTGCCAGCAGCCGAAGAGGGAGTGACTATGGCTACACCTTC
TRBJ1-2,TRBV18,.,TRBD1,CASSRRQGAGIGDGYTF,TGTGCCAGCTCACGTCGACAGGGGGCGGGAATAGGAGACGGCTACACCTTC
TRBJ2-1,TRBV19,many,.,CASAGTFNEQFF,TGTGCCAGTGCCGGGACTTTCAATGAGCAGTTCTTC
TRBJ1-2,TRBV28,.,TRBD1,CASELGSGGNYGYTF,TGTGCCAGCGAACTAGGGTCAGGGGGCAACTATGGCTACACCTTC
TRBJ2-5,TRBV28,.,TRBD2,CASSPVGLAGGQETQYF,TGTGCCAGCAGTCCCGTGGGGTTAGCGGGAGGGCAGGAGACCCAGTACTTC
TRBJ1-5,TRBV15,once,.,CATSRRGSNQPQHF,TGTGCCACCAGCAGGAGGGGGTCCAATCAGCCCCAGCATTTT
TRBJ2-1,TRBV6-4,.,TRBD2,CATKRLAGLGDEQFF,TGTGCCACCAAGAGACTAGCAGGATTAGGGGATGAGCAGTTCTTC
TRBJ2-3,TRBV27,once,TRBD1,CASSDLFRGRQGDTQYF,TGTGCCAGCAGCGACCTCTTCAGGGGGCGCCAGGGAGATACGCAGTATTTT
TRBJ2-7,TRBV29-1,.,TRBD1,CSARDRVMEQYF,TGCAGCGCACGGGACAGGGTAATGGAGCAGTACTTC
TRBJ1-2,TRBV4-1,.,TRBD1,CASSYRTGVKNYGYTF,TGCGCCAGCAGTTATAGGACAGGGGTCAAAAACTATGGCTACACCTTC
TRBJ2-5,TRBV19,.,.,CASSIGYQETQYF,TGTGCCAGTAGTATAGGTTATCAAGAGACCCAGTACTTC
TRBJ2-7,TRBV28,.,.,CASSLSGEQYF,TGTGCCAGCAGTTTGTCAGGCGAGCAGTACTTC
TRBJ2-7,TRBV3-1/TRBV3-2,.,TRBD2,CASSQDTSGLSMAEQYF,TGTGCCAGCAGCCAGGATACTAGCGGCCTCTCCATGGCCGAGCAGTACTTC
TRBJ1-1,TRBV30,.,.,CAWSVGGEAFF,TGTGCCTGGAGTGTAGGGGGTGAAGCTTTCTTT
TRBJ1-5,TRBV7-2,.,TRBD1,CASLDLGTGGYQPQHF,TGTGCCAGCTTAGATTTGGGGACAGGGGGGTATCAGCCCCAGCATTTT
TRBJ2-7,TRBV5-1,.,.,CASSRTRDTATYEQYF,TGCGCCAGCAGCAGGACCCGGGACACCGCTACCTACGAGCAGTACTTC
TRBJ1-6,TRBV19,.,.,CASSIFFETRGSPLHF,TGTGCCAGTAGTATATTCTTTGAGACCCGCGGTTCACCCCTCCACTTT
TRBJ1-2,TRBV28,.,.,CASSLKSYGYTF,TGTGCCAGCAGTTTGAAGAGCTATGGCTACACCTTC
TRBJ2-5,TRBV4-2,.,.,CASSQDMETQYF,TGTGCCAGCAGCCAAGATATGGAGACCCAGTACTTC